The 10 T cell receptor beta chains listed next were all sequenced from one sample in a study of CD8+ T cells in alopecia areata (dated by TCRdb to between 2017 and 2018). The time point label for this specimen denotes: baseline before oral tofacitinib. Library preparation was by the immunoSEQ multiplex PCR assay. For TCR sequencing, RNA was extracted from every sample and reverse transcribed into cDNA to serve as template. TCRdb obtained this table from immuneACCESS and retained in-frame rearrangements with V and J assigned. These tables miss some clones; where compared with another copy, unresolved V genes account for less than half of the shortfall, and the remainder is unexplained. The sample includes 250,000 or so clones, with 67% observed a single time. Approximately 1.2% of the sample is held by the ten biggest clonotypes. The source material was CD4+ T cells sorted from blood, sampled at week 0. The receptors originated from a human donor with alopecia areata.

The chain is built from TRBV5-6 and TRBJ1-5; D not certain. Trimming took off 1 base at V and 7 bases at J, with 15 bases between the two ends. Germline V gene data show CDR1 as SGHDT and CDR2 as YYEEEE. CDR3 length equals 15 residues. This CDR3 is CASSLFLEGRQPQHF. The CDR3 nucleotides are TGTGCCAGCAGCTTGTTTCTGGAGGGCCGCCAGCCCCAGCATTTT. Full variable domain (rest looked up from reference TRBV5-6 and TRBJ1-5): DAGVTQSPTHLIKTRGQQVTLRCSPKSGHDTVSWYQQALGQGPQFIFQYYEEEERQRGNFPDRFSGHQFPNYSSELNVNALLLGDSALYLCASSLFLEGRQPQHFGDGTRLSIL.

The table lists this clone with a few counts. This chain connects TRBV5-4 to TRBJ2-5; D could derive from TRBD1 or TRBD2 (5 bases each). The length of the CDR3 is 14 residues. The V gene lost 1 base and the J gene lost 5 bases, with 12 bases spanning the gap. CDR1 and CDR2 from the germline V gene are SGHNT and YYREEE (reference sequence). This chain's CDR3 is CASSLRDLWETQYF. CDR3 DNA sequence: TGTGCCAGCAGCTTGCGGGACCTGTGGGAGACCCAGTACTTC.

The chain joins TRBV2 to TRBJ1-1, with D possibly TRBD1 on 5 matching bases. CDR3 size: 13 residues. Between the trimmed V and J ends, which lost 9 bases and 5 bases, there was a span of 16 bases. Per germline, CDR1 SNHLY and CDR2 FYNNEI. CDR3 sequence reads: CASTFDKGTEAFF. The CDR3 nucleotides read TGTGCCAGTACTTTCGACAAGGGGACTGAAGCTTTCTTT.

In DNA, the CDR3 is TGTGCCAGCAGTCCCGATCGGACCACAGATACGCAGTATTTT. It translates to CASSPDRTTDTQYF. The V gene is TRBV2, the J gene TRBJ2-3; D gene uncertain. The V end lost 5 bases, the J end lost 2 bases, and 11 bases lay between the germline ends. Germline V lookup: CDR1 SNHLY, CDR2 FYNNEI. The CDR3 sequence is 14 residues long. Using reference TRBV2 and TRBJ2-3 for the parts outside the CDR3, the full variable domain is EPEVTQTPSHQVTQMGQEVILRCVPISNHLYFYWYRQILGQKVEFLVSFYNNEISEKSEIFDDQFSVERPDGSNFTLKIRSTKLEDSAMYFCASSPDRTTDTQYFGPGTRLTVL.

The chain couples TRBV19 to TRBJ2-7, with D perhaps assigned TRBD1 or TRBD2 (5 bases each). Looked up from germline, CDR1 is LNHDA and CDR2 is SQIVND (reference sequence). V lost 5 bases, J lost 3 bases, and 11 bases lay in between. The CDR3 loop spans 13 amino acids. CDR3 DNA: TGTGCCAGTAGTCTGGGGGTGAGCTACGAGCAGTACTTC. It encodes CASSLGVSYEQYF.

The CDR3 is CACPNGGLNTEAFF. In DNA, the CDR3 is TGTGCCTGCCCTAATGGGGGTTTGAACACTGAAGCTTTCTTT. This chain uses TRBV30 with TRBJ1-1; a weak D match, TRBD1 (5 bases). The CDR3 runs to 14 residues. From germline, CDR1 is GTSNPN and CDR2 SVGIG (reference sequence). Trimming took off 6 bases at V and 0 bases at J, with 14 bases between the two ends.

This sequence joins TRBV5-4 and TRBJ1-2; D is unclear. The germline V and J ends were trimmed by 0 bases and 7 bases, with 7 bases remaining between them. Germline V CDR1 and CDR2: SGHNT, YYREEE (reference sequence). The CDR3 contains 12 residues. The CDR3 sequence: CASSLDRLGYTF. As DNA, the CDR3 is TGTGCCAGCAGCTTGGATAGGCTTGGCTACACCTTC.

Details on this clone: Within the sample, other DNA sequences also encode this same CDR3. CDR3 sequence: CAWSVRQNTEAFF. The CDR3 DNA reads TGTGCCTGGAGTGTAAGGCAGAACACTGAAGCTTTCTTT. The V call is TRBV30, the J call TRBJ1-1; D unresolved. This CDR3 comprises 13 residues. The V gene lost 0 bases and the J gene lost 1 base, with 6 bases spanning the gap. Germline V lookup: CDR1 GTSNPN, CDR2 SVGIG (reference sequence).

This clone was counted between two and nine times. The chain employs TRBV7-6 and TRBJ2-2; D might be TRBD1 (5 bases). Trimming cost V 2 bases and J 1 base, with 5 bases left between them. In germline, CDR1 is SGHVS, CDR2 FNYEAQ. The CDR3 length is 14 residues. Written as DNA, the CDR3 is TGTGCCAGCAGCTTACAGGGGAACACCGGGGAGCTGTTTTTT. It codes for CASSLQGNTGELFF.

With respect to this clone: Different DNA sequences within this sample yield the same CDR3. The chain links TRBV30 to TRBJ2-2; D gene unclear. In germline, CDR1 is GTSNPN, CDR2 SVGIG (reference sequence). The CDR3 is 14 residues long. Between the trimmed V and J ends, which lost 1 base and 2 bases, there was a span of 8 bases. The CDR3 bases are TGTGCCTGGAGTGGCGACCTCAACACCGGGGAGCTGTTTTTT. This gives the protein CAWSGDLNTGELFF. Full variable domain (outside the CDR3, taken from reference TRBV30 and TRBJ2-2): SQTIHQWPATLVQPVGSPLSLECTVEGTSNPNLYWYRQAAGRGLQLLFYSVGIGQISSEVPQNLSASRPQDRQFILSSKKLLLSDSGFYLCAWSGDLNTGELFFGEGSRLTVL.